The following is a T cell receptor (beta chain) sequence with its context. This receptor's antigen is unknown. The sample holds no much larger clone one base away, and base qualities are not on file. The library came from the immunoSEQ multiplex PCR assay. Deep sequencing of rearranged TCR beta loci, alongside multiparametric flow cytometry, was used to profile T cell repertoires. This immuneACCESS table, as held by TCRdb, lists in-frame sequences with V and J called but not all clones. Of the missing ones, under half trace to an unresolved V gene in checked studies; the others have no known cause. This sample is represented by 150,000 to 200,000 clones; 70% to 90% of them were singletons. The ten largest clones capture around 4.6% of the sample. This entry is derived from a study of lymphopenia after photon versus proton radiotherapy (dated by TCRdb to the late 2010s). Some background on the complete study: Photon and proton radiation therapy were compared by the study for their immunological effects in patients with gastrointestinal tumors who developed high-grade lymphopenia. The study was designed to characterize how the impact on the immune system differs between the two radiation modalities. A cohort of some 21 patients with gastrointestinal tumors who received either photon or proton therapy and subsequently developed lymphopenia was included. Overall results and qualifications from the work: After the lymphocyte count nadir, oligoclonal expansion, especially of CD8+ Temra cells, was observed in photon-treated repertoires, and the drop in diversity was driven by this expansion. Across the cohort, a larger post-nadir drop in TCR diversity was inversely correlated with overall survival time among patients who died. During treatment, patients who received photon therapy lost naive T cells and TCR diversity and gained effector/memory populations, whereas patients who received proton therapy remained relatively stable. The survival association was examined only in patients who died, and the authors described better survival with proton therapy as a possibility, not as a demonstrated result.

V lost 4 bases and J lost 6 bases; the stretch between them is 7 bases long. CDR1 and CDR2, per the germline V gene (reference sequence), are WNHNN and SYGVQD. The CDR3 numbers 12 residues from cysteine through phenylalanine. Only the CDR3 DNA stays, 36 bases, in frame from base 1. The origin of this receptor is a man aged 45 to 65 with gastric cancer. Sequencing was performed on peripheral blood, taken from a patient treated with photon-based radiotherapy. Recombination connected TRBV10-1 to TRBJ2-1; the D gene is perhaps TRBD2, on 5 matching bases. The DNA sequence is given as TGCGCCAGCAGTGGGGCGGGCAATGAGCAGTTCTTC. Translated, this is CASSGAGNEQFF.